This entry lists 30 T cell receptor beta chains sequenced from one sample in a study of blood T cell repertoires in COVID-19. This table comes from immunoSEQ multiplex PCR, and its TCRdb copy is limited to in-frame clones, with some not included. The repertoire holds approximately 480,000 clones, around 87% seen once, with about 0.7% in the top ten. Source material: PBMCs or T cells enriched from blood (not recorded which). The receptors come from a woman younger than 30 who had recovered from COVID-19.

The chain couples TRBV6-5 to TRBJ1-2; TRBD1 matches at 7 bases. In germline, CDR1 is MNHEY, CDR2 SVGAGI. The CDR3 is 14 residues long. V trimming: 2 bases; J trimming: 3 bases; junction bases outside the gene matches: 3. For the CDR3, the DNA is TGTGCCAGCAGTTACAGGGGGCATGACTATGGCTACACCTTC. Its protein is CASSYRGHDYGYTF.

The V gene is TRBV6-1, the J gene TRBJ1-4, with TRBD1 matching over 8 bases. Per the germline V gene, CDR1 is MNHNS and CDR2 is SASEGT. CDR3 size: 14 residues. Germline trimming cut 3 bases from V and 7 bases from J; bases unmatched to any gene: 4. DNA of the CDR3: TGTGCCAGCAGTGATGGGACAGGCGCTGAAAAACTGTTTTTT. It codes for CASSDGTGAEKLFF.

The rearrangement uses TRBV18 and TRBJ1-3; D call uncertain. V was pared by 3 bases and J by 0 bases, with 15 bases between. The CDR3 totals 17 residues. Per the germline V gene, CDR1 is KGHSH and CDR2 is LQKENI. CDR3 protein: CASSPFSPPSSGNTIYF. Written as DNA, the CDR3 is TGTGCCAGCTCACCCTTCTCTCCCCCCTCCTCTGGAAACACCATATATTTT. Together with reference TRBV18 and TRBJ1-3, the CDR3 gives the full variable domain: NAGVMQNPRHLVRRRGQEARLRCSPMKGHSHVYWYRQLPEEGLKFMVYLQKENIIDESGMPKERFSAEFPKEGPSILRIQQVVRGDSAAYFCASSPFSPPSSGNTIYFGEGSWLTVV.

V is TRBV3-1 (or the pseudogene TRBV3-2) and J is TRBJ1-6; TRBD1 matches 9 bases. CDR1 LGHDT and CDR2 YNNKEL come from the germline V gene (reference sequence). CDR3 length equals 16 residues. J was trimmed by 9 bases and V by 4 bases; bases with no gene match: 10. CDR3 in amino acids: CASSLGSGTGLSPLHF. The CDR3 DNA is TGTGCCAGCAGCCTGGGCTCCGGGACAGGGCTTTCACCCCTCCACTTT.

The CDR3 nucleotides are TGTGCCAGCAGCTTAAGTCTAGCGGGGTTCACAGATACGCAGTATTTT. Translating gives CASSLSLAGFTDTQYF. The gene calls are TRBV7-2 and TRBJ2-3, with 9 nucleotides matching TRBD2. This CDR3 is built from 16 residues. CDR1 is SGHTA, CDR2 FQGNSA, per germline. V lost 2 bases and J lost 2; bases outside the gene matches: 5.

The rearrangement joins TRBV5-4 to TRBJ2-1; TRBD1 is a possible D gene (6 bases). Germline V gene data show CDR1 as SGHNT and CDR2 as YYREEE (reference sequence). The V end lost 5 bases, the J end lost 8 bases, and 17 bases lay between the germline ends. There are 14 residues in the CDR3. CDR3 nucleotide sequence: TGTGCCAGCAGGAACGCTACAGGGTCCCATGAGCAGTTCTTC. Translation: CASRNATGSHEQFF.

This chain joins TRBV7-9 and TRBJ2-7, with TRBD1 matching over 9 bases. Germline V CDR1 and CDR2: SEHNR, FQNEAQ (reference sequence). This CDR3 region has 16 residues. Germline trimming cut 4 bases from V and 3 bases from J; bases unmatched to any gene: 10. Here the CDR3 reads CASSSAARDRVYEQYF. The CDR3 bases are TGTGCCAGCAGCTCCGCAGCCCGGGACAGGGTCTACGAGCAGTACTTC. Variable domain in full (rest from reference TRBV7-9 and TRBJ2-7): DTGVSQNPRHKITKRGQNVTFRCDPISEHNRLYWYRQTLGQGPEFLTYFQNEAQLEKSRLLSDRFSAERPKGSFSTLEIQRTEQGDSAMYLCASSSAARDRVYEQYFGPGTRLTVT.

The genes are TRBV15 and TRBJ1-3, with TRBD1 as a possible D gene (5 bases). Germline V CDR1 and CDR2: LNHNV, YYDKDF (reference sequence). This CDR3 spans 13 amino acids. Deletions cut 0 bases from V and 8 bases from J, with 8 bases between. CDR3 DNA: TGTGCCACCAGCAGAGATGGAGGGGACACCATATATTTT. This translates into CATSRDGGDTIYF.

Here the CDR3 reads CASSSGGQGEAFF. The CDR3 bases are TGCGCCAGCAGCTCGGGGGGACAGGGTGAAGCTTTCTTT. The chain links TRBV5-1 to TRBJ1-1; 9 positions agree with TRBD1. Germline CDR1 and CDR2: SGHRS and YFSETQ. The junction had 4 bases not matched to a gene; V was cut back by 3 bases and J by 7 bases. This CDR3 contains 13 residues.

The rearrangement uses TRBV12-3 or TRBV12-4 and TRBJ1-2, with D unclear. The V and J ends lost 4 bases and 6 bases respectively, with 9 bases between them. The CDR3 length is 12 residues. DNA of the CDR3: TGTGCCAGCAGTTCGTTTTCGGATGGCTACACCTTC. Its protein is CASSSFSDGYTF.

J is TRBJ1-6 and V is TRBV7-3, with D unclear. This CDR3 region has 15 residues. Trimming pared 5 bases from V and 4 bases from J, leaving 12 bases between. From germline, CDR1 is SGHTA and CDR2 FQGTGA. CDR3 sequence (DNA): TGTGCCAGCAGCATAGTTGCCGGGTATAATTCACCCCTCCACTTT. It yields the protein CASSIVAGYNSPLHF.

V is TRBV4-1 and J is TRBJ2-2; D is uncertain. Germline V gene lookup returns CDR1 MGHRA and CDR2 YSYEKL. The CDR3 length is 15 residues. V lost 4 bases to trimming and J lost 5 bases, with 14 bases between them. DNA for the CDR3: TGCGCCAGCAGCCCCCCCTCGTTGCGGACCGGGGAGCTGTTTTTT. The encoded protein is CASSPPSLRTGELFF.

The chain carries TRBV7-9 and TRBJ1-1; 9 nucleotides agree with TRBD1. Germline lookup yields CDR1 SEHNR and CDR2 FQNEAQ (reference sequence). The CDR3 has 17 amino acids. J gave up 2 bases and V 5 bases, and 12 bases lay outside the gene matches. The CDR3 DNA follows: TGTGCCAGCAGCCCTAGGCTACGGGACAGGGATAACACTGAAGCTTTCTTT. Its protein is CASSPRLRDRDNTEAFF.

The chain employs TRBV12-3 or TRBV12-4 and TRBJ1-1, with D unclear. This CDR3 contains 13 residues. The V gene lost 6 bases and the J gene lost 1 base, with 9 bases spanning the gap. The CDR3 DNA sequence: TGTGCCAGCAGCTATGATGAGAACACTGAAGCTTTCTTT. Amino acid sequence: CASSYDENTEAFF.

The genes are TRBV7-9 and TRBJ2-2; tentatively, D is TRBD2 (6 bases). Germline V lookup: CDR1 SEHNR, CDR2 FQNEAQ (reference sequence). The CDR3 totals 16 residues. V was clipped by 7 bases and J by 3 bases, with 18 bases between them. The CDR3 DNA follows: TGTGCCAGCACCGAGAATCCGGGACTTTACACCGGGGAGCTGTTTTTT. This encodes CASTENPGLYTGELFF.

V gene TRBV19 combines with J gene TRBJ1-4, with 9 nucleotides matching TRBD1. The ends lost 5 bases at V and 3 bases at J; junction bases unmatched: 4. Germline CDR1 and CDR2: LNHDA and SQIVND (reference sequence). CDR3 length: 15 amino acids. The CDR3 loop reads CASSVQGASNEKLFF. The CDR3 nucleotides read TGTGCCAGTAGTGTACAGGGGGCCTCTAATGAAAAACTGTTTTTT.

The chain is built from TRBV18 and TRBJ1-6; 7 bases are a match to TRBD1. CDR3 length equals 15 residues. Per germline, CDR1 KGHSH and CDR2 LQKENI. Trimming cost V 2 bases and J 7 bases; bases outside gene matches: 5. DNA for the CDR3: TGTGCCAGCTCACCAGGACAGGCAACAAATTCACCCCTCCACTTT. Amino acid sequence: CASSPGQATNSPLHF.

The chain recombines TRBV28 with TRBJ2-7; 7 bases are a match to TRBD1. Germline CDR1 is MDHEN and CDR2 is SYDVKM. With V trimmed by 7 bases and J by 4 bases, 13 bases remained unmatched. This CDR3 comprises 15 residues. In DNA, the CDR3 is TGTGCCAGCACCCTCCCGGGACAGCCGAATTACGAGCAGTACTTC. Protein sequence: CASTLPGQPNYEQYF.

This chain joins TRBV10-1 and TRBJ1-4; 7 bases align to TRBD1. The length of the CDR3 is 14 residues. Germline CDR1 reads WNHNN; CDR2 reads SYGVQD (reference sequence). The trim removed 5 bases at V and 8 bases at J, leaving 8 bases unmatched. CDR3 amino acids: CASSSTGMREKLFF. The CDR3 DNA sequence: TGCGCCAGCAGTTCGACAGGGATGAGGGAAAAACTGTTTTTT.

This clone has a single count. The V call is TRBV10-2, the J call TRBJ1-2; 7 nucleotides agree with TRBD1. Trimming removed 3 bases from V and 2 bases from J; junction bases left unmatched: 3. Germline CDR1 and CDR2: WSHSY and SAAADI. CDR3 length: 14 amino acids. The CDR3: CASSDWGQNYGYTF. The CDR3 DNA sequence: TGCGCCAGCAGTGATTGGGGACAGAACTATGGCTACACCTTC.

The rearrangement uses TRBV7-6 and TRBJ2-2; tentatively, D is TRBD1 (6 bases). The CDR3 totals 14 residues. Germline loops: CDR1 SGHVS, CDR2 FNYEAQ. Trimming left V 1 base short and J 7 bases short, with 10 bases between. CDR3 region: CASSLESGDGELFF. The CDR3 region has the DNA TGTGCCAGCAGCTTAGAATCAGGGGACGGGGAGCTGTTTTTT.

The chain joins TRBV5-1 to TRBJ2-1; 9 positions match TRBD2. The CDR3 length is 15 residues. Trimming took 0 bases from V and 5 from J; bases not matched to a gene: 3. From germline, CDR1 is SGHRS and CDR2 YFSETQ. The CDR3 region has the DNA TGCGCCAGCAGCTTGGCCAGCGGGGGGAACAATGAGCAGTTCTTC. Translation gives CASSLASGGNNEQFF.

The V gene is TRBV4-1, the J gene TRBJ1-5; possible D gene TRBD1, 6 bases. V was trimmed by 4 bases and J by 0 bases, leaving 16 bases between them. The CDR3 loop spans 17 amino acids. Germline V lookup: CDR1 MGHRA, CDR2 YSYEKL. The CDR3 nucleotides are TGCGCCAGCAGCCCGGGGGGCACTTCGGTTAGCAATCAGCCCCAGCATTTT. Translation: CASSPGGTSVSNQPQHF.

The chain combines TRBV11-3 with TRBJ2-3; 8 bases fit TRBD1. Germline CDR1 reads SGHNT; CDR2 reads YENEEA. This CDR3 is 15 amino acids long. With 1 base clipped from V and 6 bases from J, the junction kept 6 bases outside the gene matches. CDR3: CASSLGPDRVDTQYF. The CDR3 nucleotides are TGTGCCAGCAGCTTAGGCCCGGACAGGGTCGATACGCAGTATTTT. Drawing the rest from reference TRBV11-3 and TRBJ2-3, the complete variable domain is EAGVVQSPRYKIIEKKQPVAFWCNPISGHNTLYWYLQNLGQGPELLIRYENEEAVDDSQLPKDRFSAERLKGVDSTLKIQPAELGDSAVYLCASSLGPDRVDTQYFGPGTRLTVL.

The rearrangement links TRBV11-2 to TRBJ1-2; D possibly corresponds to TRBD1 (5 bases). V lost 5 bases to trimming and J lost 6 bases, with 10 bases between them. CDR1 and CDR2 (germline): SGHAT, FQNNGV. CDR3 length: 12 residues. The CDR3 nucleotides are TGTGCCAGCAGCCCAGGACATAATGGCTACACCTTC. It encodes CASSPGHNGYTF.

The rearrangement links TRBV4-1 to TRBJ2-7, with D perhaps TRBD2 (6 bases). Germline CDR1 reads MGHRA; CDR2 reads YSYEKL. Trimming stripped 1 base from V and 4 bases from J, with 14 bases between. The CDR3 spans 15 residues. The CDR3 bases are TGCGCCAGCAGCCAAGGGGAAGGGACTTATTACGAGCAGTACTTC. Translation: CASSQGEGTYYEQYF.

The V call is TRBV19, the J call TRBJ2-3; D is uncertain. CDR1 and CDR2 (germline): LNHDA, SQIVND (reference sequence). With 9 bases removed from V and 5 bases from J, the gap between germline ends came to 9 bases. This CDR3 has 11 amino acids. The CDR3 here is CASQGGDTQYF. The CDR3 coding sequence is TGTGCCAGCCAAGGCGGAGATACGCAGTATTTT.

The V and J genes are TRBV27 and TRBJ2-7; 8 bases match TRBD1. Unmatched junction bases numbered 5, after V lost 2 bases and J lost 2 bases. The CDR3 has 15 amino acids. Per germline, CDR1 MNHEY and CDR2 SMNVEV (reference sequence). The CDR3 reads CASSLTQGAPYEQYF. The CDR3 DNA sequence: TGTGCCAGCAGTTTAACGCAGGGGGCCCCCTACGAGCAGTACTTC.

V usage is TRBV10-3 and J usage is TRBJ2-3, with 7 bases identical to TRBD2. V lost 4 bases and J lost 9; bases outside the gene matches: 10. This CDR3 spans 14 amino acids. Germline loops: CDR1 ENHRY, CDR2 SYGVKD. The CDR3 region has the DNA TGTGCCATCAGTGGTCCGGGGAGGGTAGACACGCAGTATTTT. Amino acid sequence: CAISGPGRVDTQYF.

The V gene is TRBV6-5, the J gene TRBJ2-7; 8 bases line up with TRBD1. Unmatched junction bases numbered 12, after V lost 11 bases and J lost 3 bases. The germline V gene encodes CDR1 MNHEY and CDR2 SVGAGI. The CDR3 contains 14 residues. The CDR3 spells CAGARQGILYEQYF. Here the CDR3 DNA reads TGTGCCGGCGCTCGACAGGGGATACTCTACGAGCAGTACTTC.